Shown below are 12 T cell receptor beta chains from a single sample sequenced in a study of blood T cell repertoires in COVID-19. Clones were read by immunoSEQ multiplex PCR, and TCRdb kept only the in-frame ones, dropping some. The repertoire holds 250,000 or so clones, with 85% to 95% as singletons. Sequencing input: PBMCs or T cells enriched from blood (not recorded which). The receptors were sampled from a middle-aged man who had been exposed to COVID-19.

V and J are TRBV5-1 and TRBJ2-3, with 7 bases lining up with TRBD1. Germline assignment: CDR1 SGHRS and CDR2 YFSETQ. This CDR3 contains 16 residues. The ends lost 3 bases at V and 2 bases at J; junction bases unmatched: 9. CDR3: CASSSGGETFTDTQYF. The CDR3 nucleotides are TGCGCCAGCAGCTCAGGGGGAGAGACTTTCACAGATACGCAGTATTTT.

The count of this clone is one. The CDR3 sequence is CASSLWSGTDNTEAFF. CDR3 DNA: TGTGCCAGCAGCTTATGGTCCGGGACAGACAACACTGAAGCTTTCTTT. The V call is TRBV7-9, the J call TRBJ1-1; 7 bases are a match to TRBD1. This CDR3 comprises 16 residues. CDR1 and CDR2 (germline): SEHNR, FQNEAQ (reference sequence). The V and J ends lost 2 bases and 2 bases, in that order; junction bases with no gene match: 8.

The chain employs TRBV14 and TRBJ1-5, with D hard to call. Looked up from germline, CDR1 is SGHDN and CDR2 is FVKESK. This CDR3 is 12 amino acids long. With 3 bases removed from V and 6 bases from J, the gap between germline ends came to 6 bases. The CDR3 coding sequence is TGTGCCAGCAGCCAGGGGAGTCAGCCCCAGCATTTT. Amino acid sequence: CASSQGSQPQHF. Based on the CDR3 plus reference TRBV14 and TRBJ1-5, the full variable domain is EAGVTQFPSHSVIEKGQTVTLRCDPISGHDNLYWYRRVMGKEIKFLLHFVKESKQDESGMPNNRFLAERTGGTYSTLKVQPAELEDSGVYFCASSQGSQPQHFGDGTRLSIL.

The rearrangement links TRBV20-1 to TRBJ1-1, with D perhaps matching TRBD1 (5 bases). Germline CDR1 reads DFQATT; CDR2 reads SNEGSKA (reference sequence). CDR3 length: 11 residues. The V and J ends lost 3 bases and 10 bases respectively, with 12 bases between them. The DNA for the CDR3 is TGCAGTGCTAGTCTGGGGGGTGGAGCTTTCTTT. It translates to CSASLGGGAFF.

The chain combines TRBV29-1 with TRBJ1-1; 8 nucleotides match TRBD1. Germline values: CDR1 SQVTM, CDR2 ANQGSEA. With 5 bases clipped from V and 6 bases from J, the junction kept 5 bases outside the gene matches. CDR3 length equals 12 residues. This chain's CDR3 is CSVRTGTPEAFF. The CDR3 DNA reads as TGCAGCGTTAGGACAGGGACCCCTGAAGCTTTCTTT.

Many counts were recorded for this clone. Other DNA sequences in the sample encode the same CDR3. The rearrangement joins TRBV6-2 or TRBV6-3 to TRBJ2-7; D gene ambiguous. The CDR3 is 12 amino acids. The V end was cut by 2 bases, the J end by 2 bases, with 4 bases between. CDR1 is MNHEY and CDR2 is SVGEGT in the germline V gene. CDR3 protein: CASSYLTYEQYF. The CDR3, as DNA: TGTGCCAGCAGTTACCTAACCTACGAGCAGTACTTC.

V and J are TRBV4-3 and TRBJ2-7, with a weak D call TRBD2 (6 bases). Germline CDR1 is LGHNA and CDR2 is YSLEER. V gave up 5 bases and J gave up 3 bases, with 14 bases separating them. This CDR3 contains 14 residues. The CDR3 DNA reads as TGCGCCAGCAGCGTTCGGGAGTCTTTCTACGAGCAGTACTTC. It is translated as CASSVRESFYEQYF.

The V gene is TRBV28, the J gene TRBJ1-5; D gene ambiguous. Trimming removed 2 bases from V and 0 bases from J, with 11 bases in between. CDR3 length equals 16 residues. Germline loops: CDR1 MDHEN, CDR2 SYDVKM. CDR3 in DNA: TGTGCCAGCAGTTTAAGCGCTTACTTTAGCAATCAGCCCCAGCATTTT. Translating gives CASSLSAYFSNQPQHF.

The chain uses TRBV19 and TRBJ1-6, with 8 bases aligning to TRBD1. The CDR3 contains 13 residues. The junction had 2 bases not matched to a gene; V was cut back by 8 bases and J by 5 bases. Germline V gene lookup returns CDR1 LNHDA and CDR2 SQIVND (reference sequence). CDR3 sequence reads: CASGDRNNSPLHF. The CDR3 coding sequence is TGTGCCAGTGGGGACAGGAATAATTCACCCCTCCACTTT.

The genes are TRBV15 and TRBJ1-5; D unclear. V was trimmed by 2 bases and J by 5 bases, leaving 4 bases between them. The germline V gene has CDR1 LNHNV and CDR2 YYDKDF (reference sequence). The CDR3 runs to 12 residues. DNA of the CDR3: TGTGCCACCAGCAGACAGGATCAGCCCCAGCATTTT. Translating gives CATSRQDQPQHF. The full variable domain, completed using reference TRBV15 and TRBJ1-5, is DAMVIQNPRYQVTQFGKPVTLSCSQTLNHNVMYWYQQKSSQAPKLLFHYYDKDFNNEADTPDNFQSRRPNTSFCFLDIRSPGLGDTAMYLCATSRQDQPQHFGDGTRLSIL.

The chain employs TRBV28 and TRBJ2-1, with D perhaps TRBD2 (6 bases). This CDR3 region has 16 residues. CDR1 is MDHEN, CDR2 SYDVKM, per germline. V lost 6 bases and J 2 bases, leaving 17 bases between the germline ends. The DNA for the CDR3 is TGTGCCAGCAGGCCTGCGGGAACAGGCACCTACAATGAGCAGTTCTTC. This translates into CASRPAGTGTYNEQFF.

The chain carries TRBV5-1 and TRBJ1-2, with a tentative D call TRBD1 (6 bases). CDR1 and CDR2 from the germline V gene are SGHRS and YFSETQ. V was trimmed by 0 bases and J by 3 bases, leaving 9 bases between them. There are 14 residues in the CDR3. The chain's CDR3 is CASSLGQEYYGYTF. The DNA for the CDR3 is TGCGCCAGCAGCTTGGGACAGGAGTACTATGGCTACACCTTC.